These 7 T cell receptor beta chains came from one sample sequenced in a study of OX40 agonist ivuxolimab in advanced cancers. Repertoires were generated with immunoSEQ multiplex PCR, while TCRdb's copy carries only in-frame clones and drops some. The table includes approximately 66,000 clones, around 83% detected once. This material consisted of CD4+ or CD8+ T cells sorted from blood, taken in a trial of the OX40 agonist ivuxolimab. The receptors originated from an adult with an advanced solid tumor such as melanoma, head and neck, liver or kidney cancer.

This clone has just a few counts. V and J are TRBV18 and TRBJ2-7; TRBD1 matches 8 bases. Germline V gene lookup returns CDR1 KGHSH and CDR2 LQKENI. The CDR3 runs 14 residues. V was pared by 8 bases and J by 3 bases, with 9 bases of the junction left unmatched. The CDR3 is CASARQGRNYEQYF. The CDR3, as DNA: TGTGCCAGCGCCCGACAGGGGAGGAACTACGAGCAGTACTTC.

The chain carries TRBV7-2 and TRBJ2-5; the D gene could be TRBD1 or TRBD2 (5 bases each). V dropped 1 base and J dropped 7 bases, with 19 bases sitting between them. CDR3 size: 16 residues. The germline CDR1 and CDR2 sequences are SGHTA and FQGNSA. The CDR3 bases are TGTGCCAGCAGCTTAGATGGTAGCCTCGGGGCGCGGACCCAGTACTTC. Its translation: CASSLDGSLGARTQYF.

This CDR3 is CASSSQAGTGALYNEQFF. For the CDR3, the DNA is TGTGCCAGCAGCTCCCAAGCCGGGACAGGGGCTCTATACAATGAGCAGTTCTTC. The chain joins TRBV11-1 to TRBJ2-1, with TRBD1 matching 10 bases. The V gene's germline CDR1 is SGHAT and CDR2 FQDESV (reference sequence). The CDR3 totals 18 residues. V trimming: 4 bases; J trimming: 4 bases; junction bases outside the gene matches: 13. The entire variable domain, with the rest obtained from reference TRBV11-1 and TRBJ2-1, is as follows: EAEVAQSPRYKITEKSQAVAFWCDPISGHATLYWYRQILGQGPELLVQFQDESVVDDSQLPKDRFSAERLKGVDSTLKIQPAELGDSAMYLCASSSQAGTGALYNEQFFGPGTRLTVL.

The rearrangement uses TRBV28 and TRBJ2-4; D might be TRBD1 (6 bases). The CDR3 spans 15 residues. Germline V lookup: CDR1 MDHEN, CDR2 SYDVKM. Trimming cost V 5 bases and J 9 bases, with 20 bases left between them. The CDR3 region is CASSGADQLGGIQYF. The CDR3 nucleotides are TGTGCCAGCAGTGGGGCAGACCAATTAGGGGGCATTCAGTACTTC.

The table lists this clone with a count of one. The J gene is TRBJ1-5, the V gene TRBV19, with D possibly TRBD1 on 6 matching bases. Trimming took 5 bases from V and 5 from J, leaving 16 bases between them. The germline V gene has CDR1 LNHDA and CDR2 SQIVND (reference sequence). The CDR3 extends over 15 amino acids. The CDR3 sequence is CASSPYRGEDQPQHF. In nucleotides, the CDR3 is TGTGCCAGTAGTCCATATAGGGGGGAAGATCAGCCCCAGCATTTT.

The chain joins TRBV2 to TRBJ2-7; D not certain. This CDR3 has 16 amino acids. The V and J ends lost 0 bases and 6 bases respectively, with 18 bases between them. CDR1 is SNHLY and CDR2 is FYNNEI in the germline V gene. CDR3 nucleotides: TGTGCCAGCAGTGAAGCGCTCCCCGGCCCAACCGGCGAGCAGTACTTC. Translated: CASSEALPGPTGEQYF.

This chain links TRBV18 with TRBJ1-5; tentative D call: TRBD1 (6 bases). The V and J ends lost 3 bases and 6 bases respectively, with 18 bases between them. Germline values: CDR1 KGHSH, CDR2 LQKENI. This CDR3 is built from 16 residues. CDR3 region: CASSPSVGGEGQPQHF. The CDR3, as DNA: TGTGCCAGCTCACCCTCCGTAGGGGGAGAGGGTCAGCCCCAGCATTTT.